The entry below gives a single T cell receptor (beta chain) sequence along with its context. The data stem from a study of OX40 agonist ivuxolimab in advanced cancers. Repertoires were generated with immunoSEQ multiplex PCR, while TCRdb's copy carries only in-frame clones and drops some. The profile shows roughly 66,000 clones, roughly 87% of them singletons. The receptor comes from an adult with an advanced solid tumor such as melanoma, head and neck, liver or kidney cancer. The material was CD4+ or CD8+ T cells sorted from blood, obtained in a trial of the OX40 agonist ivuxolimab.

DNA of the CDR3: TGTGCCAGCAGCTACGGGGGTTACTACGAGCAGTACTTC. It translates to CASSYGGYYEQYF. This chain joins TRBV7-9 and TRBJ2-7; weak D call: TRBD2 (6 bases). Trimming removed 4 bases from V and 3 bases from J, with 10 bases in between. Germline V gene lookup returns CDR1 SEHNR and CDR2 FQNEAQ (reference sequence). The CDR3 length is 13 residues.